The 19 T cell receptor beta chains listed next were all sequenced from one sample in a study of shared T cell receptors in the human thymus. Sequenced by immunoSEQ multiplex PCR; TCRdb stores in-frame clones only, minus some. The sample holds around 730,000 clones; over 75% are singletons and the top ten take 0.008% to 0.011%. The same data also went into a second study, on human thymus T cells.

The sample was thymocytes. Receptors originate from a girl under three years old with a congenital heart defect.

V and J are TRBV5-4 and TRBJ1-2; no firm D call. V lost 3 bases and J lost 4, with 10 bases in between. Per germline, CDR1 SGHNT and CDR2 YYREEE (reference sequence). The CDR3 length is 13 residues. The chain's CDR3 is CASSSASLYGYTF. The CDR3 nucleotides read TGTGCCAGCAGCTCCGCCTCACTCTATGGCTACACCTTC.

The V and J genes are TRBV5-4 and TRBJ1-2, with a tentative D call TRBD1 (6 bases). The CDR3 length is 14 residues. The V end was cut by 4 bases, the J end by 0 bases, with 10 bases between. CDR1 SGHNT and CDR2 YYREEE come from the germline V gene (reference sequence). CDR3 in DNA: TGTGCCAGCAGCCGGACAGCCACTAACTATGGCTACACCTTC. It translates to CASSRTATNYGYTF.

This chain links TRBV4-1 with TRBJ1-3; D unclear. Deletions cut 2 bases from V and 0 bases from J, with 11 bases between. Germline lookup yields CDR1 MGHRA and CDR2 YSYEKL. CDR3 size: 16 residues. The DNA of the CDR3 is TGCGCCAGCAGCCAATTTAAGCGGGACTCTGGAAACACCATATATTTT. It translates to CASSQFKRDSGNTIYF.

The chain links TRBV4-3 to TRBJ2-3; 8 bases fit TRBD1. Trimming at V came to 0 bases and at J to 2 bases, leaving 7 bases not matched to a gene. The CDR3 has 17 residues. Germline CDR1 is LGHNA and CDR2 is YSLEER. The CDR3 bases are TGCGCCAGCAGCCAAGATGTCCAGGACAGGGACACAGATACGCAGTATTTT. It encodes CASSQDVQDRDTDTQYF.

The chain's CDR3 is CASSLRGFKGHYGYTF. The CDR3 bases are TGCGCCAGCAGCTTACGGGGGTTCAAGGGGCACTATGGCTACACCTTC. The chain uses TRBV5-1 and TRBJ1-2, with a possible D match to TRBD1 (5 bases). CDR1 and CDR2 from the germline V gene are SGHRS and YFSETQ. The length of the CDR3 is 16 residues. V was shortened by 2 bases and J by 3 bases, with 17 bases between the two germline ends.

The chain joins TRBV21-1 to TRBJ1-1. TRBV21-1 is described as a pseudogene. CDR3 length equals 16 residues. The CDR3 reads CASSKALGRGLPEAFF. The CDR3 bases are TGTGCCAGCAGCAAAGCGCTGGGGAGGGGCTTACCTGAAGCTTTCTTT.

V and J are TRBV5-5 and TRBJ2-7; a weak D match, TRBD1 (7 bases). The CDR3 spans 16 residues. Trimming took 1 base from V and 3 from J, leaving 17 bases between them. Germline lookup yields CDR1 SGHKS and CDR2 YYEKEE (reference sequence). CDR3 nucleotides: TGTGCCAGCAGCTTGCGCAGGAGGGACAGAGACTACGAGCAGTACTTC. Translating it yields CASSLRRRDRDYEQYF.

V and J are TRBV5-1 and TRBJ2-7, with D hard to call. The germline V gene has CDR1 SGHRS and CDR2 YFSETQ. Trimming took 2 bases from V and 2 from J, leaving 8 bases between them. There are 13 residues in the CDR3. The CDR3 sequence: CASSFRQAYEQYF. The CDR3 nucleotides read TGCGCCAGCAGCTTCCGGCAGGCCTACGAGCAGTACTTC.

This clone was seen just once. This chain joins TRBV2 and TRBJ2-1, with 11 bases fitting TRBD2. V trimming: 9 bases; J trimming: 13 bases; junction bases outside the gene matches: 5. CDR1 and CDR2 from the germline V gene are SNHLY and FYNNEI. The CDR3 spans 11 residues. DNA of the CDR3: TGTGCCAGGCAACTAGCGGGGGTCCAGTTCTTC. As protein: CARQLAGVQFF.

The chain carries TRBV11-2 and TRBJ2-1; the D gene is possibly TRBD1 (5 bases). The germline V gene encodes CDR1 SGHAT and CDR2 FQNNGV. Between the trimmed V and J ends, which lost 1 base and 3 bases, there was a span of 10 bases. The CDR3 runs 15 residues. CDR3 protein: CASSLGGPVYNEQFF. In nucleotides, the CDR3 is TGTGCCAGCAGCTTAGGGGGCCCTGTCTACAATGAGCAGTTCTTC.

This chain connects TRBV30 to TRBJ1-1; 8 positions agree with TRBD1. J was trimmed by 1 base and V by 3 bases; bases with no gene match: 10. Germline V CDR1 and CDR2: GTSNPN, SVGIG (reference sequence). This CDR3 has 16 residues. Here the CDR3 reads CAWRSRTGQTNTEAFF. The CDR3, as DNA: TGTGCCTGGAGATCCCGGACAGGGCAAACGAACACTGAAGCTTTCTTT. The complete variable domain, with remaining parts taken from reference TRBV30 and TRBJ1-1, reads SQTIHQWPATLVQPVGSPLSLECTVEGTSNPNLYWYRQAAGRGLQLLFYSVGIGQISSEVPQNLSASRPQDRQFILSSKKLLLSDSGFYLCAWRSRTGQTNTEAFFGQGTRLTVV.

This clone has just a few counts. The genes are TRBV4-1 and TRBJ2-3, with TRBD2 matching 15 bases. This CDR3 region has 20 residues. Germline V gene lookup returns CDR1 MGHRA and CDR2 YSYEKL. J lost 2 bases, V lost 4 bases, and 13 bases had no gene match. This CDR3 reads CASSPRTSGGARTHTDTQYF. In nucleotides, the CDR3 is TGCGCCAGCAGCCCCCGGACTAGCGGGGGGGCCCGAACCCACACAGATACGCAGTATTTT.

This clone was seen a few times. The chain is built from TRBV12-5 and TRBJ1-5; no definite D call. Germline V gene lookup returns CDR1 LGHNT and CDR2 FRNRAP. The V end was cut by 6 bases, the J end by 4 bases, with 13 bases between. This CDR3 region has 14 residues. For the CDR3, the DNA is TGTGCTAGTGGGCGGGGAGGGTCAAATCAGCCCCAGCATTTT. Protein: CASGRGGSNQPQHF.

J is TRBJ1-2 and V is TRBV5-5, with D perhaps matching TRBD1 (6 bases). The V gene's germline CDR1 is SGHKS and CDR2 YYEKEE (reference sequence). The CDR3 has 14 amino acids. The ends were cut back, 0 bases at V and 4 bases at J, with 10 bases in the middle. This CDR3 is CASSLGTALYGYTF. CDR3 DNA sequence: TGTGCCAGCAGCTTGGGGACAGCCCTCTATGGCTACACCTTC.

J is TRBJ1-1 and V is TRBV19; possible D gene TRBD1, 6 bases. The CDR3 runs to 15 residues. Trimming removed 4 bases from V and 0 bases from J, with 12 bases in between. Germline-derived CDR1 and CDR2 are LNHDA and SQIVND (reference sequence). CDR3 region: CASSKRTDMNTEAFF. The CDR3 DNA is TGTGCCAGTAGTAAAAGGACAGATATGAACACTGAAGCTTTCTTT. The whole variable domain, filled in from reference TRBV19 and TRBJ1-1, reads DGGITQSPKYLFRKEGQNVTLSCEQNLNHDAMYWYRQDPGQGLRLIYYSQIVNDFQKGDIAEGYSVSREKKESFPLTVTSAQKNPTAFYLCASSKRTDMNTEAFFGQGTRLTVV.

This chain connects TRBV10-3 to TRBJ2-1, with 7 bases aligning to TRBD2. CDR1 is ENHRY, CDR2 SYGVKD, per germline. The ends lost 6 bases at V and 2 bases at J; junction bases unmatched: 10. The CDR3 is 16 residues long. The DNA for the CDR3 is TGTGCCATCAGGAGCCGGGGACTAAATACCTACAATGAGCAGTTCTTC. Residues: CAIRSRGLNTYNEQFF.

The chain combines TRBV9 with TRBJ2-2, with a possible D match to TRBD2 (6 bases). Trimming removed 3 bases from V and 7 bases from J, with 16 bases in between. The CDR3 spans 15 residues. CDR1 SGDLS and CDR2 YYNGEE come from the germline V gene. The CDR3 loop reads CASSAIGGRGGELFF. The CDR3 DNA reads TGTGCCAGCAGCGCAATCGGGGGACGTGGCGGGGAGCTGTTTTTT.

The chain recombines TRBV5-1 with TRBJ1-4; no reliable D call. V lost 0 bases and J 3 bases, leaving 15 bases between the germline ends. Germline V gives CDR1 SGHRS, CDR2 YFSETQ. The CDR3 runs to 17 residues. The CDR3 is CASSLGGPRGSNEKLFF. The CDR3 region has the DNA TGCGCCAGCAGCTTGGGTGGGCCGCGGGGTTCTAATGAAAAACTGTTTTTT.

The rearrangement uses TRBV27 and TRBJ1-2, with a weak D call TRBD1 (5 bases). The ends were cut back, 2 bases at V and 4 bases at J, with 17 bases in the middle. The germline V gene has CDR1 MNHEY and CDR2 SMNVEV (reference sequence). This CDR3 comprises 16 residues. The CDR3 protein is CASSLRWVRGSYGYTF. Here the CDR3 DNA reads TGTGCCAGCAGTTTACGTTGGGTCCGGGGGAGCTATGGCTACACCTTC.